This T cell receptor (beta chain) came from a study of CD4 T cells in relation to SARS-CoV-2 and coronaviruses. CDR3 length equals 15 residues. The germline V gene has CDR1 MNHEY and CDR2 SVGAGI. V was clipped by 7 bases and J by 3 bases; unmatched bases: 10. Comment on this clone: No antigen is known for it.

The unexposed donors gave CD4+ T cells in about 2011-2019, prior to COVID-19. The cells were cultured for around ten days before CD4+ T cells were isolated. TCRdb's copy holds only in-frame clones and misses some; the assay was immunoSEQ multiplex PCR. The sample gives some 19,000 clones, around three quarters of which show up once; about 17% is in the top ten. This sequence was found in a human donor in good health. Specimen: CD4+ T cells from PBMCs, cultured in vitro. V is TRBV6-5 and J is TRBJ2-7, with 9 bases lining up with TRBD2. The CDR3 here is CASTPREGQFYEQYF. The DNA of the CDR3 is TGTGCCAGCACTCCGCGGGAGGGCCAGTTCTACGAGCAGTACTTC.